This T cell receptor (beta chain) was captured in a study of shared clonotypes between healthy human individuals. Deep was the level at which the assay was run. In the source study's methods: Sequence data from immunoSEQ were junction-only and lacked quality scores; consequently, filtering differed. Clones were read by immunoSEQ multiplex PCR, and TCRdb kept only the in-frame ones, dropping some. That table furnishes V, J and clone size, whereas the DNA furnished D and trimming. The table includes about 2.3 million clones, more than 80% detected once. Per the germline V gene, CDR1 is SGDLS and CDR2 is YYNGEE. V dropped 3 bases and J dropped 7 bases, with 17 bases sitting between them. The CDR3 is made up of 15 amino acids.

The sequencing input was naive CD4+ T cells from PBMCs. Subset here: CD45RA+ positively selected. The rearrangement links TRBV9 to TRBJ2-4, with D perhaps being TRBD1 or TRBD2 (5 bases each). This TCR derives from a man aged 18 to 30 in good health. Some clones in this sample may be carry-over from other donors' samples. The CDR3 DNA sequence: TGTGCCAGCAGCGGGAAGGGGACCGCCGTGAACATTCAGTACTTC. Translating gives CASSGKGTAVNIQYF.